The 21 T cell receptor beta chains below all came from one sample that was sequenced in a study of blood T cell repertoires in COVID-19. TCRdb's table, derived via immunoSEQ multiplex PCR, lists solely in-frame clones and lacks some. Of under 200,000 clones listed, 86% were seen once; the top ten hold around 3.3%. Material: peripheral blood. The receptors originated from a man in his 70s with acute or convalescent COVID-19.

The chain carries TRBV18 and TRBJ2-1, with 7 bases aligning to TRBD2. From germline, CDR1 is KGHSH and CDR2 LQKENI. Germline trimming cut 3 bases from V and 10 bases from J; bases unmatched to any gene: 6. The CDR3 runs to 13 residues. The CDR3 loop reads CASSPIRGGEQFF. CDR3 nucleotide sequence: TGTGCCAGCTCACCGATTAGGGGAGGGGAGCAGTTCTTC.

V gene TRBV5-6 combines with J gene TRBJ2-7; possibly TRBD2 for D (7 bases). The CDR3 is 18 residues long. In germline, CDR1 is SGHDT, CDR2 YYEEEE. V lost 1 base to trimming and J lost 2 bases, with 22 bases between them. CDR3 loop: CASSLRGAAGGPTYEQYF. CDR3 bases: TGTGCCAGCAGCTTGCGGGGGGCCGCAGGTGGTCCTACCTACGAGCAGTACTTC.

This clone was observed a few times. The chain is built from TRBV5-4 and TRBJ1-1, with 12 bases identical to TRBD1. Germline V CDR1 and CDR2: SGHNT, YYREEE (reference sequence). J gave up 5 bases and V 5 bases, and 4 bases lay outside the gene matches. CDR3 size: 14 residues. CDR3: CASRPGQGATEAFF. For the CDR3, the DNA is TGTGCCAGCAGGCCGGGACAGGGGGCAACTGAAGCTTTCTTT.

The table lists this clone with a few counts. The chain has TRBV2 and TRBJ1-6; 9 bases map to TRBD1. Germline lookup yields CDR1 SNHLY and CDR2 FYNNEI. After removal of 7 bases from V and 9 bases from J, the junction contained 4 bases not matched to a gene. The CDR3 loop spans 13 amino acids. Here the CDR3 DNA reads TGTGCCAGCATTGGGACAGGGACTTCACCCCTCCACTTT. This gives the protein CASIGTGTSPLHF.

CDR3 region: CASSPRRDYGYTF. The DNA for the CDR3 is TGTGCCAGCAGCCCCAGACGGGATTATGGCTACACCTTC. This sequence joins TRBV7-2 and TRBJ1-2; the D is unclear. The germline V gene has CDR1 SGHTA and CDR2 FQGNSA. The CDR3 is made up of 13 amino acids. Between the trimmed V and J ends, which lost 5 bases and 5 bases, there was a span of 12 bases.

The rearrangement uses TRBV7-3 and TRBJ2-5; no clear D gene. The CDR3 is made up of 13 amino acids. The germline CDR1 and CDR2 sequences are SGHTA and FQGTGA. V lost 3 bases, J lost 4 bases, and 9 bases lay in between. Written as DNA, the CDR3 is TGTGCCAGCAGCTTGAGTAGTTCAGAGACCCAGTACTTC. This sequence encodes CASSLSSSETQYF.

V gene TRBV7-8 combines with J gene TRBJ2-3; no clear D. The CDR3 consists of 12 residues. Germline CDR1 SGHVS, CDR2 FQNEAQ. V gave up 5 bases and J gave up 8 bases, with 11 bases separating them. The CDR3 DNA reads as TGTGCCAGCAGCCCGGGTCAGAGTACGCAGTATTTT. This sequence encodes CASSPGQSTQYF.

Notes on this clone: The sample has other DNA sequences that encode this CDR3 too. The V call is TRBV6-5, the J call TRBJ1-2; 10 nucleotides agree with TRBD1. This CDR3 has 14 residues. Germline V gene lookup returns CDR1 MNHEY and CDR2 SVGAGI. V lost 4 bases to trimming and J lost 2 bases; unmatched junction nucleotides: 1. CDR3 in amino acids: CASSLDRGNYGYTF. The DNA for the CDR3 is TGTGCCAGCAGTTTGGACAGGGGGAACTATGGCTACACCTTC.

The V gene is TRBV28, the J gene TRBJ2-4, with 7 positions matching TRBD1. V lost 5 bases, J lost 8 bases, and 9 bases stayed unmatched. Germline assignment: CDR1 MDHEN and CDR2 SYDVKM. The CDR3 is 14 amino acids. CDR3 sequence reads: CASSTRQGNDIQYF. The CDR3 coding sequence is TGTGCCAGCAGTACTAGACAGGGTAATGACATTCAGTACTTC. The complete variable domain, with remaining parts taken from reference TRBV28 and TRBJ2-4, reads DVKVTQSSRYLVKRTGEKVFLECVQDMDHENMFWYRQDPGLGLRLIYFSYDVKMKEKGDIPEGYSVSREKKERFSLILESASTNQTSMYLCASSTRQGNDIQYFGAGTRLSVL.

The chain has TRBV19 and TRBJ1-2; 8 positions agree with TRBD1. CDR1 LNHDA and CDR2 SQIVND come from the germline V gene (reference sequence). This CDR3 contains 13 residues. J lost 8 bases, V lost 6 bases, and 8 bases had no gene match. CDR3 nucleotide sequence: TGTGCCAGTAGCACGGGACAGGAAGGAGGCTACACCTTC. Translation gives CASSTGQEGGYTF. The variable domain in full, completed from reference TRBV19 and TRBJ1-2, reads DGGITQSPKYLFRKEGQNVTLSCEQNLNHDAMYWYRQDPGQGLRLIYYSQIVNDFQKGDIAEGYSVSREKKESFPLTVTSAQKNPTAFYLCASSTGQEGGYTFGSGTRLTVV.

This clone was seen only a few times. This sequence joins TRBV18 and TRBJ1-4; D not certain. Germline assignment: CDR1 KGHSH and CDR2 LQKENI. The V gene lost 5 bases and the J gene lost 11 bases, with 21 bases spanning the gap. CDR3 length: 15 amino acids. CDR3 sequence: CASSSPRGDPWKLFF. As DNA, the CDR3 is TGTGCCAGCTCAAGCCCCCGGGGTGACCCTTGGAAACTGTTTTTT.

This rearrangement joins TRBV5-1 to TRBJ2-5, with 8 nucleotides matching TRBD2. The CDR3 runs 14 residues. Germline CDR1 and CDR2: SGHRS and YFSETQ. With V trimmed by 3 bases and J by 3 bases, 4 bases remained unmatched. The CDR3 DNA is TGCGCCAGCAGCTACACTAGCGGCGAAGAGACCCAGTACTTC. Translation: CASSYTSGEETQYF.

J is TRBJ2-3 and V is TRBV11-2; 8 bases map to TRBD2. CDR3 length equals 16 residues. V lost 1 base, J lost 0 bases, and 3 bases stayed unmatched. Germline loops: CDR1 SGHAT, CDR2 FQNNGV. The CDR3 sequence: CASSLVRTSSTDTQYF. Here the CDR3 DNA reads TGTGCCAGCAGCTTAGTACGGACTAGCAGCACAGATACGCAGTATTTT.

This clone was recorded only once. The chain has TRBV5-5 and TRBJ1-1; TRBD1 is a possible D gene (6 bases). Trimming left V 7 bases short and J 0 bases short, with 16 bases between. This CDR3 is 15 amino acids long. The germline V gene has CDR1 SGHKS and CDR2 YYEKEE (reference sequence). The CDR3 protein is CASGLTGYVNTEAFF. CDR3 nucleotides: TGTGCCAGCGGACTGACAGGCTACGTGAACACTGAAGCTTTCTTT.

V gene TRBV27 combines with J gene TRBJ1-4; D not certain. Germline CDR1 reads MNHEY; CDR2 reads SMNVEV (reference sequence). The CDR3 is 14 amino acids. The ends were cut back, 4 bases at V and 6 bases at J, with 12 bases in the middle. CDR3 in amino acids: CASSSRDWDEKLFF. The CDR3, as DNA: TGTGCCAGCAGTTCGCGTGACTGGGATGAAAAACTGTTTTTT. Full variable domain (remainder filled in from reference TRBV27 and TRBJ1-4): EAQVTQNPRYLITVTGKKLTVTCSQNMNHEYMSWYRQDPGLGLRQIYYSMNVEVTDKGDVPEGYKVSRKEKRNFPLILESPSPNQTSLYFCASSSRDWDEKLFFGSGTQLSVL.

The chain links TRBV6-1 to TRBJ2-1; 8 positions agree with TRBD1. The CDR3 totals 16 residues. CDR1 is MNHNS and CDR2 is SASEGT in the germline V gene. The trim removed 0 bases at V and 9 bases at J, leaving 10 bases unmatched. In DNA, the CDR3 is TGTGCCAGCAGTGAAGCGCTTTGGACAGGGTCGGGTGAGCAGTTCTTC. Encoded protein: CASSEALWTGSGEQFF.

The chain couples TRBV3-1 (or the pseudogene TRBV3-2) to TRBJ2-1, with TRBD2 matching over 12 bases. The CDR3 covers 17 residues. Per germline, CDR1 LGHDT and CDR2 YNNKEL (reference sequence). V lost 1 base to trimming and J lost 5 bases; unmatched junction nucleotides: 6. CDR3 nucleotides: TGTGCCAGCAGCCAAGTACTAGCGGGGGGTGGGGACAATGAGCAGTTCTTC. This sequence encodes CASSQVLAGGGDNEQFF.

About this clone: A read error may account for a junction end that differs from germline. The chain couples TRBV7-7 to TRBJ2-5; weak D call: TRBD1 (7 bases). CDR1 SSHAT and CDR2 FNYEAQ come from the germline V gene (reference sequence). The CDR3 totals 14 residues. The CDR3, as DNA: TGTGCTAGCAGCCAGGGGGGCTACGGAGAGACCCAGTACTTC. Amino acids: CASSQGGYGETQYF.

V is TRBV4-2 and J is TRBJ2-7; a possible D gene is TRBD1 (5 bases). The V end was cut by 0 bases, the J end by 12 bases, with 18 bases between. Germline CDR1 is LGHNA and CDR2 is YNFKEQ. The CDR3 has 14 residues. CDR3 nucleotides: TGTGCCAGCAGCCAAGATAAGGGGCGCGACTCGGCGTACTTC. Protein product: CASSQDKGRDSAYF.

The chain employs TRBV10-1 and TRBJ2-1, with 11 nucleotides matching TRBD2. V was clipped by 6 bases and J by 3 bases; unmatched bases: 4. CDR3 length: 15 residues. The germline gives CDR1 WNHNN, CDR2 SYGVQD (reference sequence). CDR3 sequence (DNA): TGCGCCAGCAGCGGGACTAGCGGAATCTACAATGAGCAGTTCTTC. Amino acids: CASSGTSGIYNEQFF.

This clone was picked up one time. V usage is TRBV4-1 and J usage is TRBJ1-1, with TRBD1 identical over 7 bases. Looked up from germline, CDR1 is MGHRA and CDR2 is YSYEKL. J gave up 0 bases and V 6 bases, and 1 base lay outside the gene matches. The CDR3 extends over 13 amino acids. CDR3 sequence (DNA): TGCGCCAGCAGGGGACAGTTGAACACTGAAGCTTTCTTT. It codes for CASRGQLNTEAFF.